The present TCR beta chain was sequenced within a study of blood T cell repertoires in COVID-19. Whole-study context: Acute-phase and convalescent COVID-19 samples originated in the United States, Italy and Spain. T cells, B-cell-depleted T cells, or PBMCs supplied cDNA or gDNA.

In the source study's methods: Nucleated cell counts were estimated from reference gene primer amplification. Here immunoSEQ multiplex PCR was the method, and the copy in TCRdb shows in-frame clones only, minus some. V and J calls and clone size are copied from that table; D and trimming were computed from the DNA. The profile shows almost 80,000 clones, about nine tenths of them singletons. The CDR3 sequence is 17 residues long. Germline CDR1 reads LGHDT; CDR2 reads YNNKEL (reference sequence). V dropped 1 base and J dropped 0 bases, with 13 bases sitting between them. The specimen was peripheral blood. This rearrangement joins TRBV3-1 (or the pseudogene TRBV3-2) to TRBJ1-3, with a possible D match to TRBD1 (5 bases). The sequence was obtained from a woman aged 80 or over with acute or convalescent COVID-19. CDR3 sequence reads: CASSQVGGGGSGNTIYF. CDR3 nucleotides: TGTGCCAGCAGCCAAGTCGGGGGAGGAGGCTCTGGAAACACCATATATTTT.